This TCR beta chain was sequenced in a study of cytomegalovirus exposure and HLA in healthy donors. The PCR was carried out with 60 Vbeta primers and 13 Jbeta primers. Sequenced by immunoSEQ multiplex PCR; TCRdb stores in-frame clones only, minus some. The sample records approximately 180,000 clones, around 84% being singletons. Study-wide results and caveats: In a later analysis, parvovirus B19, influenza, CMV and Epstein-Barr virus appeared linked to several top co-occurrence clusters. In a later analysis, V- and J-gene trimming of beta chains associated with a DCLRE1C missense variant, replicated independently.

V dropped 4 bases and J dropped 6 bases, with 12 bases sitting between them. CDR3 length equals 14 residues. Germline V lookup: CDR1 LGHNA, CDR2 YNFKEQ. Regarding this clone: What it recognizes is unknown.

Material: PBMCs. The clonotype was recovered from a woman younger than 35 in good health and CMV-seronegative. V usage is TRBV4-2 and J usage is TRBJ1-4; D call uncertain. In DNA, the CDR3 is TGTGCCAGCAGCCCCGACAAAACCTATGAAAAACTGTTTTTT. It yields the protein CASSPDKTYEKLFF.